Each of the 20 T cell receptor beta chains below was sequenced from the same sample in a study of T cells in Graves' hyperthyroidism and ophthalmopathy. Template material for amplifying TCR beta CDR3 regions consisted of RNA transcripts. The HTBI primer set served for first-round RT-PCR of the TCR CDR3. TCRdb itself ran the multiplex PCR reads through MiXCR, one entry per CDR3 protein. The sample includes hundreds of thousands of distinct CDR3 sequences, 40% to 55% of them seen just once. Sequencing was done on a sample of peripheral blood or thyroid tissue (not recorded which). The receptors come from a woman between 18 and 30 years old with Graves' hyperthyroidism.

Regarding this clonotype: Since a much larger clone is just one base distant, this may be a read error. The CDR3 loop is CASSPGGDHEQYF. The CDR3, as DNA: TGTGCCAGCAGCCCCGGAGGGGACCACGAGCAGTACTTC. This sequence joins TRBV7-2 and TRBJ2-7; D is possibly TRBD2 (6 bases). Between the trimmed V and J ends, which lost 5 bases and 5 bases, there was a span of 13 bases. The CDR3 has 13 amino acids. Germline V CDR1 and CDR2: SGHTA, FQGNSA.

The gene calls are TRBV19 and TRBJ1-1; D might be TRBD1 (6 bases). The V gene lost 5 bases and the J gene lost 4 bases, with 14 bases spanning the gap. The CDR3 length is 14 residues. Germline values: CDR1 LNHDA, CDR2 SQIVND (reference sequence). For the CDR3, the DNA is TGTGCCAGTAGTGACAACAGGGTGGGCACTGAAGCTTTCTTT. Protein: CASSDNRVGTEAFF.

In this sample, this clonotype turned up a few times. The chain employs TRBV7-2 and TRBJ1-5; tentatively, D is TRBD1 (5 bases). CDR1 SGHTA and CDR2 FQGNSA come from the germline V gene. This CDR3 is built from 13 residues. Trimming removed 7 bases from V and 10 bases from J, with 17 bases in between. CDR3 loop: CASTVVGGRPQHF. The CDR3 region has the DNA TGTGCCAGCACCGTCGTGGGGGGTCGCCCCCAGCATTTT.

This clonotype has at least ten counts. V and J are TRBV24-1 and TRBJ1-2; 8 bases fit TRBD1. Germline V gene data show CDR1 as KGHDR and CDR2 as SFDVKD. This CDR3 region has 15 residues. The V gene end was trimmed by 7 bases and the J gene end by 10 bases; junction bases not matched to a gene: 16. CDR3 DNA: TGTGCCACCAGCGATACGGAACCGGGACAGGACTACTACACCTTC. Protein: CATSDTEPGQDYYTF.

This clonotype occurred many times. The chain uses TRBV15 and TRBJ1-1; 7 positions match TRBD1. Unmatched junction bases numbered 4, after V lost 0 bases and J lost 6 bases. Per the germline V gene, CDR1 is LNHNV and CDR2 is YYDKDF (reference sequence). The CDR3 runs 14 residues. Written as DNA, the CDR3 is TGTGCCACCAGCAGAGATCTCGACAGGGCTGAAGCTTTCTTT. Translating gives CATSRDLDRAEAFF.

Points on this clonotype: A much larger clone lies one base from this, so it may be a read error. This rearrangement joins TRBV10-3 to TRBJ1-2; maybe TRBD1 (5 bases). The CDR3 length is 14 residues. The V gene's germline CDR1 is ENHRY and CDR2 SYGVKD. Trimming cost V 3 bases and J 3 bases, with 11 bases left between them. The CDR3, as DNA: TGTGCCATCAGTGAACAGGCGGCGGACTATGGCTACACCTTC. It yields the protein CAISEQAADYGYTF.

This clonotype has a handful of counts. DNA for the CDR3: TGTGCCAGCAGCCAAGAGAGCTCCCAGTACTTC. This sequence encodes CASSQESSQYF. This chain connects TRBV7-4 to TRBJ2-5; D gene unclear. Germline assignment: CDR1 SGHVT and CDR2 SQSDAQ. V gave up 5 bases and J gave up 9 bases, with 10 bases separating them. This CDR3 is 11 amino acids long.

The count of this clonotype is one. A read error may explain this, as a much larger clone is one base away. No conserved phenylalanine or tryptophan ends this CDR3, so it is likely a read error. V is TRBV15 and J is TRBJ2-7; D is possibly TRBD1 (6 bases). The V gene's germline CDR1 is LNHNV and CDR2 YYDKDF (reference sequence). V gave up 3 bases and J gave up 3 bases, with 15 bases separating them. The CDR3 is 15 residues long. The CDR3 bases are TGTGCCACCAGCAGCTTAGGCAGGGGCAACTACGAGCAGTACCTC. This codes for CATSSLGRGNYEQYL.

This chain uses TRBV9 with TRBJ2-7; 10 bases match TRBD2. Germline values: CDR1 SGDLS, CDR2 YYNGEE. The CDR3 covers 15 residues. V gave up 0 bases and J gave up 7 bases; unmatched junction bases: 7. The CDR3 reads CASSVEGSGRREQYF. Written as DNA, the CDR3 is TGTGCCAGCAGCGTAGAGGGTAGCGGGAGGAGGGAGCAGTACTTC.

V is TRBV4-2 and J is TRBJ2-7; 9 bases map to TRBD2. This CDR3 is built from 15 residues. From germline, CDR1 is LGHNA and CDR2 YNFKEQ. The trim removed 0 bases at V and 4 bases at J, leaving 4 bases unmatched. The CDR3 DNA sequence: TGTGCCAGCAGCCAAGATGGGCGGGAGGGGTACGAGCAGTACTTC. This gives the protein CASSQDGREGYEQYF.

This clonotype has a single count. The chain joins TRBV5-1 to TRBJ2-5; 9 bases are shared with TRBD2. CDR3 length: 14 residues. The V gene end was trimmed by 4 bases and the J gene end by 5 bases; junction bases not matched to a gene: 6. Germline loops: CDR1 SGHRS, CDR2 YFSETQ. This chain's CDR3 is CASSRGTSRETQYF. CDR3 DNA sequence: TGCGCCAGCAGCCGAGGGACTAGCCGGGAGACCCAGTACTTC.

This clonotype occurred many times. V and J are TRBV7-9 and TRBJ2-5; 10 nucleotides align to TRBD1. Germline CDR1 reads SEHNR; CDR2 reads FQNEAQ (reference sequence). The junction had 10 bases not matched to a gene; V was cut back by 4 bases and J by 5 bases. The CDR3 totals 16 residues. The CDR3: CASSSPDRGRGETQYF. CDR3 nucleotide sequence: TGTGCCAGCAGCTCACCAGACAGGGGGCGAGGCGAGACCCAGTACTTC.

Here the CDR3 DNA reads TGTGCCAGCAGCTTAGCGGCTAGCGGGAGGGCCACCGGGGAGCTGTTTTTT. It codes for CASSLAASGRATGELFF. This chain uses TRBV7-9 with TRBJ2-2; 12 bases are a match to TRBD2. The germline gives CDR1 SEHNR, CDR2 FQNEAQ (reference sequence). The CDR3 sequence is 17 residues long. Trimming cost V 0 bases and J 4 bases; bases outside gene matches: 3.

Of note for this clonotype: A much more abundant neighbour one base away suggests this may be a read error. The chain combines TRBV9 with TRBJ1-1; TRBD1 is a possible D gene (5 bases). Germline-derived CDR1 and CDR2 are SGDLS and YYNGEE. The CDR3 is 12 residues long. CDR3 sequence (DNA): TGTGTCAGCAGCGCGACAGACACTGAAGCTTTCTTT. Translated: CVSSATDTEAFF.

This clonotype was counted at least ten times. The chain carries TRBV7-9 and TRBJ2-7; 7 nucleotides agree with TRBD1. V was pared by 5 bases and J by 2 bases, with 9 bases of the junction left unmatched. Germline-derived CDR1 and CDR2 are SEHNR and FQNEAQ (reference sequence). CDR3 length equals 15 residues. The CDR3 DNA is TGTGCCAGCAGCAACCGGGACAGCGCAACCTACGAGCAGTACTTC. It encodes CASSNRDSATYEQYF.

This clonotype was observed at least ten times. The rearrangement links TRBV2 to TRBJ1-6; D remains ambiguous. This CDR3 has 14 residues. Germline CDR1 SNHLY, CDR2 FYNNEI. Trimming shortened V by 6 bases and J by 8 bases, and 14 bases separated the two germline ends. The CDR3, as DNA: TGTGCCAGCAGGCAGGACGGGAGCCATTCACCCCTCCACTTT. The encoded protein is CASRQDGSHSPLHF.

The J gene is TRBJ1-5, the V gene TRBV2; D may be TRBD1 (6 bases). V was clipped by 4 bases and J by 2 bases, with 15 bases between them. The germline gives CDR1 SNHLY, CDR2 FYNNEI. The CDR3 sequence is 16 residues long. DNA for the CDR3: TGTGCCAGCAGTGCCACGGGGGGCGCAGGCAATCAGCCCCAGCATTTT. Translated, it gives CASSATGGAGNQPQHF.

This clonotype was seen repeatedly, ten times or more. This chain joins TRBV2 and TRBJ1-1, with a tentative D call TRBD1 (6 bases). With 4 bases removed from V and 11 bases from J, the gap between germline ends came to 17 bases. Germline CDR1 SNHLY, CDR2 FYNNEI. The CDR3 extends over 13 amino acids. CDR3 sequence: CASSVTGTTRAFF. CDR3 coding DNA: TGTGCCAGCAGTGTAACCGGGACAACCAGGGCTTTCTTT.

In its sample, this clonotype was seen a few times. The chain recombines TRBV25-1 with TRBJ2-5, with no clear D. Germline V gene data show CDR1 as MGHDK and CDR2 as SYGVNS. The CDR3 runs 16 residues. Trimming left V 5 bases short and J 0 bases short, with 16 bases between. DNA of the CDR3: TGTGCCAGCAGTTTTCGTGTCAGAGCGTACCAAGAGACCCAGTACTTC. This gives the protein CASSFRVRAYQETQYF.

The chain recombines TRBV10-1 with TRBJ2-7; unclear D gene. Per germline, CDR1 WNHNN and CDR2 SYGVQD (reference sequence). The CDR3 contains 14 residues. Trimming removed 0 bases from V and 4 bases from J, with 10 bases in between. CDR3 sequence: CASSESVVLYEQYF. CDR3 nucleotide sequence: TGCGCCAGCAGTGAGTCGGTAGTCCTTTACGAGCAGTACTTC.